The 20 T cell receptor beta chains listed next were all sequenced from one sample in a study of blood T cell repertoires in COVID-19. Generated by immunoSEQ multiplex PCR, the TCRdb table keeps only in-frame clones and is missing some. The repertoire holds about 260,000 clones, with roughly 88% as singletons. The sample taken for sequencing was peripheral blood. These receptors were obtained from a human donor in a cohort sampled during active COVID-19.

The V call is TRBV28, the J call TRBJ1-4; D not resolved. This CDR3 is 13 amino acids long. V lost 5 bases and J lost 14, with 18 bases in between. From germline, CDR1 is MDHEN and CDR2 SYDVKM. The CDR3 region has the DNA TGTGCCAGCAGTCCCCGGCCCGCGGCGCTGCTGTTTTTT. Protein product: CASSPRPAALLFF. Complete variable domain (other parts from reference TRBV28 and TRBJ1-4): DVKVTQSSRYLVKRTGEKVFLECVQDMDHENMFWYRQDPGLGLRLIYFSYDVKMKEKGDIPEGYSVSREKKERFSLILESASTNQTSMYLCASSPRPAALLFFGSGTQLSVL.

The table lists this clone with a few counts. Germline is not matched at one junction end, which may reflect a read error. This chain joins TRBV4-2 and TRBJ1-2; D remains unclear. The CDR3 runs to 15 residues. The germline V gene has CDR1 LGHNA and CDR2 YNFKEQ. CDR3 coding DNA: TGTGCCAGCAGCCAAGATTTGGCAGAAAGTTTTCTCCTCCATTTC. It is translated as CASSQDLAESFLLHF.

V and J are TRBV27 and TRBJ1-3; maybe TRBD1 (6 bases). There are 15 residues in the CDR3. Germline CDR1 and CDR2: MNHEY and SMNVEV (reference sequence). V was clipped by 4 bases and J by 3 bases, with 13 bases between them. The CDR3 protein is CASSSHLQGGNTIYF. In DNA form, the CDR3 reads TGTGCCAGCAGTTCACATCTACAGGGTGGAAACACCATATATTTT.

The rearrangement uses TRBV7-2 and TRBJ2-1; TRBD1 matches 7 bases. After removal of 5 bases from V and 2 bases from J, the junction contained 9 bases not matched to a gene. The CDR3 runs 16 residues. Germline-derived CDR1 and CDR2 are SGHTA and FQGNSA. CDR3 residues: CASSVRSGTAYNEQFF. The CDR3 DNA is TGTGCCAGCAGCGTGAGGTCAGGGACAGCCTACAATGAGCAGTTCTTC.

On this clone itself: Germline is not matched at one junction end, which may reflect a read error. The chain recombines TRBV14 with TRBJ2-7; D unclear. Per germline, CDR1 SGHDN and CDR2 FVKESK. CDR3 size: 8 residues. The CDR3 DNA reads as TGTGCCAGCAGCCCCGACAACTTC. Its translation: CASSPDNF.

V usage is TRBV11-2 and J usage is TRBJ2-5, with TRBD2 identical over 13 bases. Germline CDR1 is SGHAT and CDR2 is FQNNGV. J gave up 6 bases and V 7 bases, and 14 bases lay outside the gene matches. CDR3 length: 17 amino acids. CDR3 protein: CASTSSGTSGTGKTQYF. CDR3 nucleotides: TGTGCCAGCACTTCATCCGGGACTAGCGGGACAGGGAAGACCCAGTACTTC.

The count of this clone is one. The chain couples TRBV27 to TRBJ2-5, with 9 nucleotides matching TRBD2. The CDR3 has 18 amino acids. V gave up 4 bases and J gave up 1 base; unmatched junction bases: 13. Germline CDR1 is MNHEY and CDR2 is SMNVEV (reference sequence). In DNA, the CDR3 is TGTGCCAGCAGTTCCCCCGCGGTAGCGGGGGCGATCCAAGAGACCCAGTACTTC. Amino acid sequence: CASSSPAVAGAIQETQYF.

This chain links TRBV5-1 with TRBJ2-3; 13 nucleotides match TRBD2. The CDR3 has 16 amino acids. Germline V CDR1 and CDR2: SGHRS, YFSETQ. The ends lost 4 bases at V and 3 bases at J; junction bases unmatched: 5. The CDR3 bases are TGCGCCAGCAGCCTGCCGGGACTAGCGGGAACAGATACGCAGTATTTT. Protein sequence: CASSLPGLAGTDTQYF.

The chain combines TRBV5-3 with TRBJ2-5; 10 bases align to TRBD2. TRBV5-3 is an ORF, with its function uncertain. The CDR3 length is 17 residues. J gave up 5 bases and V 0 bases, and 10 bases lay outside the gene matches. The CDR3, as DNA: TGTGCCAGAAGCTTGGTCTCCCTAGCGGGAGTGATGGAGACCCAGTACTTC. This translates into CARSLVSLAGVMETQYF.

The rearrangement joins TRBV5-1 to TRBJ2-7; 8 nucleotides align to TRBD1. The V gene end was trimmed by 4 bases and the J gene end by 2 bases; junction bases not matched to a gene: 5. The CDR3 length is 14 residues. Germline CDR1 is SGHRS and CDR2 is YFSETQ. Here the CDR3 DNA reads TGCGCCAGCAGCCAGACAGGGGTCCCCTACGAGCAGTACTTC. Protein: CASSQTGVPYEQYF.

The chain has TRBV5-6 and TRBJ2-1; 10 nucleotides line up with TRBD2. The CDR3 is made up of 15 amino acids. V shed 4 bases and J 4 bases; nucleotides not matched to a gene: 5. CDR1 is SGHDT and CDR2 is YYEEEE in the germline V gene. The CDR3 DNA reads as TGTGCCAGCAGCCCCCTAGCGGGAGAGTACAATGAGCAGTTCTTC. This translates into CASSPLAGEYNEQFF.

The chain recombines TRBV6-6 with TRBJ1-6; D uncertain. The germline V and J ends were trimmed by 6 bases and 7 bases, with 13 bases remaining between them. The CDR3 has 14 residues. The germline V gene has CDR1 MNHNY and CDR2 SVGAGI (reference sequence). CDR3 residues: CASRSRSPNSPLHF. The CDR3 DNA reads TGTGCCAGCAGATCCCGGTCTCCAAATTCACCCCTCCACTTT.

The gene calls are TRBV19 and TRBJ2-2; 9 nucleotides align to TRBD1. The ends lost 7 bases at V and 7 bases at J; junction bases unmatched: 10. In germline, CDR1 is LNHDA, CDR2 SQIVND (reference sequence). CDR3 length: 15 amino acids. The CDR3 loop is CASNRDREGDGELFF. The CDR3 bases are TGTGCCAGTAACCGGGACAGGGAGGGAGACGGGGAGCTGTTTTTT.

The chain uses TRBV30 and TRBJ1-2, with D perhaps TRBD1 (6 bases). Germline CDR1 is GTSNPN and CDR2 is SVGIG (reference sequence). The V gene lost 5 bases and the J gene lost 2 bases, with 12 bases spanning the gap. The CDR3 has 13 residues. The CDR3 spells CAWQGPGNYGYTF. In DNA form, the CDR3 reads TGTGCCTGGCAGGGGCCGGGGAACTATGGCTACACCTTC.

The rearrangement uses TRBV7-7 and TRBJ2-5, with 8 bases that match TRBD1. CDR1 is SSHAT and CDR2 is FNYEAQ in the germline V gene (reference sequence). V was pared by 1 base and J by 2 bases, with 3 bases of the junction left unmatched. This CDR3 comprises 15 residues. The CDR3 protein is CASSLDRGWQETQYF. The CDR3, as DNA: TGTGCCAGCAGCTTAGACAGGGGGTGGCAAGAGACCCAGTACTTC.

This chain uses TRBV5-1 with TRBJ1-2; 7 bases are shared with TRBD1. J was trimmed by 4 bases and V by 5 bases; bases with no gene match: 5. The CDR3 has 13 residues. Germline V gives CDR1 SGHRS, CDR2 YFSETQ. CDR3 DNA sequence: TGCGCCAGCAGTGACAGGGCGATCTATGGCTACACCTTC. It yields the protein CASSDRAIYGYTF.

The V and J genes are TRBV6-5 and TRBJ2-7; 9 nucleotides line up with TRBD1. The V segment lost 2 bases and the J segment 4 bases; nucleotides outside the gene matches: 6. From germline, CDR1 is MNHEY and CDR2 SVGAGI. CDR3 length: 15 residues. For the CDR3, the DNA is TGTGCCAGCAGTTACCAACCGGACAGGGGATACGAGCAGTACTTC. Translating it yields CASSYQPDRGYEQYF.

This chain joins TRBV6-5 and TRBJ2-7; D is perhaps TRBD2 (6 bases). From germline, CDR1 is MNHEY and CDR2 SVGAGI. CDR3 length: 16 amino acids. Trimming removed 0 bases from V and 2 bases from J, with 14 bases in between. As DNA, the CDR3 is TGTGCCAGCAGTTACTCTTCCGGGAGCCGAACCTACGAGCAGTACTTC. Translation: CASSYSSGSRTYEQYF.

V gene TRBV12-3 or TRBV12-4 combines with J gene TRBJ2-2; D remains ambiguous. This CDR3 has 13 residues. V was shortened by 6 bases and J by 0 bases, with 5 bases between the two germline ends. CDR3 DNA sequence: TGTGCCAGCAGACTCCCGAACACCGGGGAGCTGTTTTTT. Amino acids: CASRLPNTGELFF.

The chain has TRBV27 and TRBJ2-7; 7 nucleotides line up with TRBD2. V lost 5 bases, J lost 3 bases, and 10 bases stayed unmatched. This CDR3 has 15 residues. Germline CDR1 reads MNHEY; CDR2 reads SMNVEV (reference sequence). The CDR3 DNA sequence: TGTGCCAGCAGTCGCTGGGGGGAGGGGTTCTACGAGCAGTACTTC. This codes for CASSRWGEGFYEQYF.